The 9 T cell receptor beta chains below come from one sample, sequenced in a study of CXCR3-negative and CXCR3-positive naive CD8 T cells. With UMI labels, 5' RACE was used to prepare the TRB cDNA libraries. TCRdb reprocessed the 5' RACE reads and reports one entry per CDR3 protein, with no DNA. The table counts 45,000 to 65,000 distinct CDR3 sequences; over 1.2% lies in the top ten. Input material: naive CXCR3- CD8+ T cells from blood. Documented subset: CD45RO-CCR7+CD27+CD95- naive CD8+ T cells lacking CXCR3 (TNR3-). The receptors stem from a human donor in good health. Some clones in this sample may be carry-over from other donors' samples.

V gene TRBV4-1 combines with J gene TRBJ2-7. Per germline, CDR1 MGHRA and CDR2 YSYEKL. The CDR3 is made up of 13 amino acids. CDR3 in amino acids: CASSQAFIDEQYF.

The rearrangement links TRBV28 to TRBJ1-5. There are 13 residues in the CDR3. The germline CDR1 and CDR2 sequences are MDHEN and SYDVKM. This CDR3 is CASRWRGNQPQHF.

This chain links TRBV6-2 or TRBV6-3 with TRBJ2-1; TCRdb picks TRBD1, but there is no DNA to check that call. The CDR3 runs 15 residues. Germline V CDR1 and CDR2: MNHEY, SVGEGT. The CDR3 here is CASSPSNRAYNEQFF.

This rearrangement joins TRBV20-1 to TRBJ1-2; without DNA, the TCRdb call of TRBD1 cannot be checked. Germline-derived CDR1 and CDR2 are DFQATT and SNEGSKA (reference sequence). CDR3 length: 17 residues. CDR3 amino acids: CSASSVEEDRHLGIYTF.

This chain links TRBV20-1 with TRBJ2-5. Germline V gene data show CDR1 as DFQATT and CDR2 as SNEGSKA (reference sequence). The CDR3 consists of 15 residues. CDR3 sequence: CSASLGFREEETQYF.

V is TRBV7-9 and J is TRBJ2-1. The CDR3 extends over 12 amino acids. CDR1 and CDR2 from the germline V gene are SEHNR and FQNEAQ (reference sequence). CDR3 sequence reads: CASSLRLPEQFF.

The V gene is TRBV29-1, the J gene TRBJ2-1; TCRdb's D gene call, TRBD1, goes unchecked for lack of DNA. There are 14 residues in the CDR3. Looked up from germline, CDR1 is SQVTM and CDR2 is ANQGSEA. The CDR3 is CSVEDRGVGNEQFF.

The rearrangement joins TRBV9 to TRBJ2-7; checking the TCRdb D call of TRBD1 is not possible without DNA. The CDR3 spans 15 residues. Germline V gives CDR1 SGDLS, CDR2 YYNGEE. This chain's CDR3 is CASSPAWDATYEQYF.

The chain combines TRBV28 with TRBJ2-1; the TCRdb D gene call, TRBD2, has no DNA to confirm it. CDR3 size: 14 residues. CDR1 is MDHEN and CDR2 is SYDVKM in the germline V gene. Here the CDR3 reads CASSSVADYNEQFF.